A few counts support the clone carrying this T cell receptor (beta chain). Antigen specificity is unknown. This CDR3 has 16 amino acids. The J segment lost 6 bases and the V segment lost 3 bases, leaving 9 bases of the junction unmatched. CDR1 is MNHNS and CDR2 is SASEGT in the germline V gene. The sample originates from a study of blood T cells in healthy people across ages. The authors ran a second PCR of about 6 to 12 cycles using a sample-barcoded 5' primer and a J-beta primer mix. TCRdb reprocessed the 5' RACE reads with MiXCR, giving one entry per CDR3 protein. The table has just under 750,000 distinct CDR3 sequences, 22% seen once; the top ten hold around 22%. Study-level results: CMV status of donors was not determined, possibly confounding expanded clonotype changes.

This TCR was recovered from a man between 65 and 85 years old in good health. This sequence joins TRBV6-1 and TRBJ1-5; TRBD1 matches at 9 bases. The specimen was blood. CDR3 loop: CASSDHLQGAGQPQHF. CDR3 nucleotide sequence: TGTGCCAGCAGTGACCATTTACAGGGGGCGGGTCAGCCCCAGCATTTT.